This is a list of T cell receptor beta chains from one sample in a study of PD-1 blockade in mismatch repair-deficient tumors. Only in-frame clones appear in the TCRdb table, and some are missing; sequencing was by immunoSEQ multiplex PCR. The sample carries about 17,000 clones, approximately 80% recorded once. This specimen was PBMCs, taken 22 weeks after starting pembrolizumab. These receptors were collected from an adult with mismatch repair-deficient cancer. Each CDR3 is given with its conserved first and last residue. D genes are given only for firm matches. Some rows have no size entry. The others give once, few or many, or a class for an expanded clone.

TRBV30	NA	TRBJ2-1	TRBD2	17	CAWSVDLGVLAGEEQFF	TGTGCCTGGAGTGTAGACCTTGGCGTACTAGCGGGGGAGGAGCAGTTCTTC
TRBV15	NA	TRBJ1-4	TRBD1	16	CATSSHRGTTNEKLFF	TGTGCCACCAGCAGTCACAGGGGGACAACTAATGAAAAACTGTTTTTT
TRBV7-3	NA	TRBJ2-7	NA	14	CASSSGLAFHEQYF	TGTGCCAGCAGCTCCGGGCTAGCGTTCCACGAGCAGTACTTC
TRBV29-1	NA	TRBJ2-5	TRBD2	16	CSVKGTSGALQETQYF	TGCAGCGTTAAGGGGACTAGCGGGGCCCTCCAAGAGACCCAGTACTTC
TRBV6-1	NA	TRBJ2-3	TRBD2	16	CASSAYSGAFTDTQYF	TGTGCCAGCAGTGCCTATAGCGGGGCTTTCACAGATACGCAGTATTTT
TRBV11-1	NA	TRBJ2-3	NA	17	CASSLVISGPSTDTQYF	TGTGCCAGCAGCTTAGTGATTAGCGGACCTAGCACAGATACGCAGTATTTT
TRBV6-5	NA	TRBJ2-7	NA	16	CASSYLPGHPNYEQYF	TGTGCCAGCAGTTACTTACCGGGACACCCGAACTACGAGCAGTACTTC
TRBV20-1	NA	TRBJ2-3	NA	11	CSARFTDTQYF	TGCAGTGCTCGGTTCACAGATACGCAGTATTTT
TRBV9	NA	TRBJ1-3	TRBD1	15	CASSYDRGSGNTIYF	TGTGCCAGCAGCTACGACAGGGGCTCTGGAAACACCATATATTTT
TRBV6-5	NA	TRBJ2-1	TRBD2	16	CASSYWGLARNNEQFF	TGTGCCAGCAGTTACTGGGGACTAGCGAGAAACAATGAGCAGTTCTTC
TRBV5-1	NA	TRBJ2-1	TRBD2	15	CASSPPSGPYNEQFF	TGCGCCAGCAGCCCCCCTAGCGGACCTTACAATGAGCAGTTCTTC
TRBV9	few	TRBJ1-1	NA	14	CASSIGHKNTEAFF	TGTGCCAGCAGCATTGGACATAAGAACACTGAAGCTTTCTTT
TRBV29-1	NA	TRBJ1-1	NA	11	CSVVRYTEAFF	TGCAGCGTTGTCAGGTACACTGAAGCTTTCTTT
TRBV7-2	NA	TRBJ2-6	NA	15	CASSLARSGANVLTF	TGTGCCAGCAGCTTAGCCCGGTCTGGGGCCAACGTCCTGACTTTC
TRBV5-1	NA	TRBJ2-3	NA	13	CASSLTSRDTQYF	TGCGCCAGCAGCTTGACTAGCAGGGATACGCAGTATTTT
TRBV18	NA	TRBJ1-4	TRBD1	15	CASSRDRTGDEKLFF	TGTGCCAGCTCACGAGATAGGACAGGGGACGAAAAACTGTTTTTT
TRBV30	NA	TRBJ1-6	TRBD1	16	CAWSPSGTDYNSPLHF	TGTGCCTGGAGCCCTTCTGGGACAGACTATAATTCACCCCTCCACTTT
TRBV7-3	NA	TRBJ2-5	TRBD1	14	CASSLRGRAETQYF	TGTGCCAGCAGCTTGAGGGGGCGGGCCGAGACCCAGTACTTC
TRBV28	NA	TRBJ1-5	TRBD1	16	CASSSRTGNSNQPQHF	TGTGCCAGCAGTTCCCGGACAGGGAATAGCAATCAGCCCCAGCATTTT
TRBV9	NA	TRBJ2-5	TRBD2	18	CASSPWNSGSVWQETQYF	TGTGCCAGCAGCCCGTGGAATAGCGGGAGCGTTTGGCAAGAGACCCAGTACTTC
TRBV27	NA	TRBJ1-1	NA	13	CASSWAGYTEAFF	TGTGCCAGCAGTTGGGCGGGGTACACTGAAGCTTTCTTT
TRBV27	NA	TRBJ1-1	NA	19	CASSLSLPGAADFNTEAFF	TGTGCCAGCAGTTTATCGTTGCCAGGGGCTGCCGATTTTAACACTGAAGCTTTCTTT
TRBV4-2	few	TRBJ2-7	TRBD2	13	CATRGEGPYEQYF	TGTGCCACTCGGGGGGAGGGGCCTTACGAGCAGTACTTC
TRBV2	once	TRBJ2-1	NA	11	CASRKGDEQFF	TGTGCCAGCAGGAAGGGGGACGAGCAGTTCTTC
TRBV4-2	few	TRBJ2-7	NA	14	CASSLAEPSYEQYF	TGTGCCAGCAGCCTAGCGGAGCCATCCTACGAGCAGTACTTC
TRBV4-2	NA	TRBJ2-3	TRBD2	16	CASSQDLAAHTDTQYF	TGTGCCAGCAGCCAAGATCTAGCGGCTCACACAGATACGCAGTATTTT
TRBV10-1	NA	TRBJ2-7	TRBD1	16	CASSEETGTGEVGQYF	TGCGCCAGCAGTGAGGAGACCGGGACAGGGGAAGTCGGGCAGTACTTC
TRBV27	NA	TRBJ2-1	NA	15	CASQYGDSSYNEQFF	TGTGCCAGCCAATATGGGGACTCGTCCTACAATGAGCAGTTCTTC
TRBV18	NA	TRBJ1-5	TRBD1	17	CASSGGTGLRGNQPQHF	TGTGCCAGCTCGGGCGGGACAGGGCTCAGGGGCAATCAGCCCCAGCATTTT
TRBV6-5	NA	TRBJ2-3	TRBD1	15	CASSLGTVHTDTQYF	TGTGCCAGCAGTTTGGGGACAGTACACACAGATACGCAGTATTTT
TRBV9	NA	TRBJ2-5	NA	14	CASSVETLRGTQYF	TGTGCCAGCAGCGTAGAAACCCTCAGGGGGACCCAGTACTTC
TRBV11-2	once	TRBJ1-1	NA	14	CASSLGVLSTEAFF	TGTGCCAGCAGCTTAGGTGTTCTCAGCACTGAAGCTTTCTTT
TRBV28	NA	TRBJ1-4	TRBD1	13	CATTGATNEKLFF	TGTGCCACCACAGGGGCAACTAATGAAAAACTGTTTTTT
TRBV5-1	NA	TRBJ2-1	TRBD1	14	CASSIQGAQNEQFF	TGCGCCAGCAGCATACAGGGGGCGCAGAATGAGCAGTTCTTC
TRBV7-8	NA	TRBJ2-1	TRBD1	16	CASSLAGTGGYNEQFF	TGTGCCAGCAGCTTGGCCGGGACAGGGGGTTACAATGAGCAGTTCTTC
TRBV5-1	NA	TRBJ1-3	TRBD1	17	CASSLAPTGPSGNTIYF	TGCGCCAGCAGCTTGGCCCCGACAGGGCCCTCTGGAAACACCATATATTTT